Shown below are 8 T cell receptor beta chains from a single sample sequenced in a study of cytomegalovirus exposure and HLA in healthy donors. PCR amplification relied on 60 Vbeta primers (plus 13 Jbeta primers). Repertoires were generated with immunoSEQ multiplex PCR, while TCRdb's copy carries only in-frame clones and drops some. The table has 180,000 or so clones, over 65% seen once. The specimen sequenced was PBMCs. These receptors came from a man between 18 and 29 years old in good health and CMV-seronegative.

V and J are TRBV18 and TRBJ2-2; D not certain. The CDR3 covers 16 residues. Between the trimmed V and J ends, which lost 1 base and 1 base, there was a span of 10 bases. The germline V gene has CDR1 KGHSH and CDR2 LQKENI. Here the CDR3 reads CASSPQYSGNTGELFF. In DNA, the CDR3 is TGTGCCAGCTCACCACAGTACTCAGGGAACACCGGGGAGCTGTTTTTT.

The chain has TRBV27 and TRBJ1-6; D might be TRBD1 (6 bases). CDR3 length: 14 residues. Germline CDR1 MNHEY, CDR2 SMNVEV (reference sequence). V lost 7 bases, J lost 8 bases, and 15 bases lay in between. CDR3 region: CASTTTGIYSPLHF. CDR3 sequence (DNA): TGTGCCAGCACCACGACAGGAATATATTCACCCCTCCACTTT.

This chain links TRBV6-1 with TRBJ1-1, with a possible D match to TRBD1 (5 bases). This CDR3 is built from 13 residues. Germline CDR1 and CDR2: MNHNS and SASEGT. Trimming cost V 8 bases and J 6 bases, with 16 bases left between them. CDR3 in DNA: TGTGCCAGCTATGGACACTTAAACGCTGAAGCTTTCTTT. It is translated as CASYGHLNAEAFF.

V is TRBV6-6 and J is TRBJ2-7; 8 bases are shared with TRBD2. This CDR3 is 15 amino acids long. V was clipped by 4 bases and J by 1 base; unmatched bases: 6. Per germline, CDR1 MNHNY and CDR2 SVGAGI (reference sequence). Here the CDR3 reads CASSSGGPGSYEQYF. CDR3 nucleotides: TGTGCCAGCAGTTCGGGGGGGCCGGGATCCTACGAGCAGTACTTC.

The rearrangement joins TRBV30 to TRBJ1-2; tentatively, D is TRBD1 (6 bases). CDR3 length: 13 amino acids. Trimming took 5 bases from V and 1 from J, leaving 11 bases between them. Germline assignment: CDR1 GTSNPN and CDR2 SVGIG (reference sequence). DNA for the CDR3: TGTGCCTGGGCGCGGACAGTTAACTATGGCTACACCTTC. Protein sequence: CAWARTVNYGYTF.

The chain joins TRBV19 to TRBJ2-7, with D maybe TRBD2 (5 bases). Germline V lookup: CDR1 LNHDA, CDR2 SQIVND (reference sequence). V lost 9 bases, J lost 4 bases, and 19 bases lay in between. The CDR3 has 14 residues. The chain's CDR3 is CARPRCYRGYEQYF. CDR3 DNA sequence: TGTGCCAGACCCCGGTGCTACAGAGGGTACGAGCAGTACTTC. Combining the CDR3 with reference TRBV19 and TRBJ2-7 gives the whole variable domain DGGITQSPKYLFRKEGQNVTLSCEQNLNHDAMYWYRQDPGQGLRLIYYSQIVNDFQKGDIAEGYSVSREKKESFPLTVTSAQKNPTAFYLCARPRCYRGYEQYFGPGTRLTVT.

The rearrangement links TRBV27 to TRBJ2-5; 9 nucleotides match TRBD2. There are 14 residues in the CDR3. The V gene end was trimmed by 6 bases and the J gene end by 1 base; junction bases not matched to a gene: 3. Germline V gene lookup returns CDR1 MNHEY and CDR2 SMNVEV (reference sequence). This CDR3 reads CASRPGLAQETQYF. CDR3 bases: TGTGCCAGCAGGCCGGGACTAGCCCAAGAGACCCAGTACTTC.

This rearrangement joins TRBV10-3 to TRBJ2-3, with 10 bases identical to TRBD2. The CDR3 sequence is 14 residues long. Germline V gives CDR1 ENHRY, CDR2 SYGVKD. V dropped 11 bases and J dropped 2; count of bases not matched to a gene: 7. CDR3 nucleotide sequence: TGTGCCGCCAGCGGGGGGGCCAACACAGATACGCAGTATTTT. It encodes CAASGGANTDTQYF.